This entry lists 27 T cell receptor beta chains sequenced from one sample in a study of T cell changes during pregnancy in multiple sclerosis. Generated by immunoSEQ multiplex PCR, the TCRdb table keeps only in-frame clones and is missing some. Here the sample spans around 57,000 clones, roughly 90% being singletons. Material: CD4+ T cells from peripheral blood mononuclear cells, obtained after pregnancy. These receptors came from a female donor in good health, enrolled as a control in a pregnancy study.

V usage is TRBV2 and J usage is TRBJ2-5; 10 positions match TRBD2. CDR1 is SNHLY and CDR2 is FYNNEI in the germline V gene. The CDR3 has 16 residues. The trim removed 6 bases at V and 1 base at J, leaving 8 bases unmatched. The CDR3 is CASRLGSGGIQETQYF. CDR3 DNA sequence: TGTGCCAGCAGGTTGGGTAGCGGGGGGATCCAAGAGACCCAGTACTTC.

This clone was recorded only once. The V and J genes are TRBV5-1 and TRBJ1-2; D perhaps matches TRBD1 (5 bases). V lost 6 bases to trimming and J lost 4 bases, with 19 bases between them. CDR1 and CDR2 (germline): SGHRS, YFSETQ. The CDR3 is 15 amino acids. This CDR3 is CASTRGGVEGYGYTF. In DNA form, the CDR3 reads TGCGCCAGCACCCGGGGCGGGGTGGAGGGCTATGGCTACACCTTC. Using reference TRBV5-1 and TRBJ1-2 for the parts outside the CDR3, the full variable domain is KAGVTQTPRYLIKTRGQQVTLSCSPISGHRSVSWYQQTPGQGLQFLFEYFSETQRNKGNFPGRFSGRQFSNSRSEMNVSTLELGDSALYLCASTRGGVEGYGYTFGSGTRLTVV.

The chain is built from TRBV7-8 and TRBJ1-4, with TRBD1 as a possible D gene (5 bases). This CDR3 has 16 amino acids. Between the trimmed V and J ends, which lost 4 bases and 5 bases, there was a span of 17 bases. CDR1 SGHVS and CDR2 FQNEAQ come from the germline V gene. CDR3 sequence (DNA): TGTGCCAGCAGCTACATATCGGGGGAACGGAATGAAAAACTGTTTTTT. This sequence encodes CASSYISGERNEKLFF.

This clone was seen a few times. This chain connects TRBV29-1 to TRBJ2-1, with 7 bases matching TRBD2. This CDR3 region has 13 residues. Germline CDR1 reads SQVTM; CDR2 reads ANQGSEA. J gave up 6 bases and V 8 bases, and 10 bases lay outside the gene matches. CDR3 bases: TGCAGCCCTAGACGGGGGGTGGGCAATGAGCAGTTCTTC. This gives the protein CSPRRGVGNEQFF.

The V and J genes are TRBV7-2 and TRBJ2-3; D remains unclear. This CDR3 comprises 16 residues. CDR1 is SGHTA, CDR2 FQGNSA, per germline. V was clipped by 1 base and J by 0 bases, with 11 bases between them. The chain's CDR3 is CASSLGHGASTDTQYF. The CDR3 DNA reads as TGTGCCAGCAGCTTAGGTCACGGAGCTAGCACAGATACGCAGTATTTT.

The chain carries TRBV15 and TRBJ1-2, with D perhaps TRBD1 (6 bases). Per the germline V gene, CDR1 is LNHNV and CDR2 is YYDKDF (reference sequence). Trimming took 2 bases from V and 8 from J, leaving 12 bases between them. This CDR3 contains 13 residues. The CDR3 spells CATSRKSGVGYTF. DNA for the CDR3: TGTGCCACCAGCAGAAAATCAGGGGTCGGCTACACCTTC.

The chain uses TRBV28 and TRBJ2-7; tentatively, D is TRBD2 (5 bases). Germline V gene lookup returns CDR1 MDHEN and CDR2 SYDVKM. Trimming removed 2 bases at V and 4 bases at J, with 15 bases between. The CDR3 has 15 amino acids. This chain's CDR3 is CASSLPGGPRYEQYF. CDR3 nucleotides: TGTGCCAGCAGTTTACCTGGAGGACCCAGGTACGAGCAGTACTTC.

The chain employs TRBV5-4 and TRBJ2-5, with 8 bases identical to TRBD1. With V trimmed by 6 bases and J by 5 bases, 12 bases remained unmatched. The germline CDR1 and CDR2 sequences are SGHNT and YYREEE (reference sequence). CDR3 length: 15 residues. In DNA, the CDR3 is TGTGCCAGCACCCTTGTCGGACAGGGTGGTGAGACCCAGTACTTC. Its translation: CASTLVGQGGETQYF. Full variable domain (outside the CDR3, taken from reference TRBV5-4 and TRBJ2-5): ETGVTQSPTHLIKTRGQQVTLRCSSQSGHNTVSWYQQALGQGPQFIFQYYREEENGRGNFPPRFSGLQFPNYSSELNVNALELDDSALYLCASTLVGQGGETQYFGPGTRLLVL.

V gene TRBV15 combines with J gene TRBJ2-5; TRBD2 aligns across 7 bases. The CDR3 length is 14 residues. After removal of 5 bases from V and 5 bases from J, the junction contained 8 bases not matched to a gene. The germline V gene encodes CDR1 LNHNV and CDR2 YYDKDF (reference sequence). The CDR3 nucleotides are TGTGCCACCAGCTACGATAGCGGGCGGGAGACCCAGTACTTC. Translating gives CATSYDSGRETQYF.

The chain carries TRBV19 and TRBJ2-1; TRBD2 is a possible D gene (6 bases). CDR1 and CDR2 from the germline V gene are LNHDA and SQIVND (reference sequence). This CDR3 is built from 13 residues. V was cut by 6 bases and J by 6 bases, with 12 bases left in between. The CDR3 nucleotides are TGTGCCAGTAGGATCAACGGGGGCAATGAGCAGTTCTTC. Its translation: CASRINGGNEQFF.

This chain joins TRBV19 and TRBJ1-2; 12 positions match TRBD1. Unmatched junction bases numbered 4, after V lost 5 bases and J lost 3 bases. The CDR3 is 15 residues long. The V gene's germline CDR1 is LNHDA and CDR2 SQIVND (reference sequence). The CDR3 loop is CASSLGQGADYGYTF. Written as DNA, the CDR3 is TGTGCCAGTAGTTTGGGACAGGGGGCGGACTATGGCTACACCTTC.

The rearrangement joins TRBV4-3 to TRBJ1-4; D not certain. The CDR3 covers 16 residues. The V gene lost 4 bases and the J gene lost 4 bases, with 16 bases spanning the gap. Germline values: CDR1 LGHNA, CDR2 YSLEER. This CDR3 is CASSLLPTAGNEKLFF. CDR3 DNA: TGCGCCAGCAGCCTTCTGCCCACAGCGGGTAATGAAAAACTGTTTTTT.

CDR3 loop: CASSGSGGLISPLHF. CDR3 nucleotide sequence: TGTGCCAGCAGTGGATCCGGGGGTCTAATTTCACCCCTCCACTTT. This sequence joins TRBV25-1 and TRBJ1-6, with a possible D match to TRBD1 (5 bases). The CDR3 is 15 amino acids. V gave up 4 bases and J gave up 9 bases, with 16 bases separating them. In germline, CDR1 is MGHDK, CDR2 SYGVNS. The variable domain in full, completed from reference TRBV25-1 and TRBJ1-6, reads EADIYQTPRYLVIGTGKKITLECSQTMGHDKMYWYQQDPGMELHLIHYSYGVNSTEKGDLSSESTVSRIRTEHFPLTLESARPSHTSQYLCASSGSGGLISPLHFGNGTRLTVT.

The chain carries TRBV10-3 and TRBJ2-3, with TRBD1 matching 8 bases. The CDR3 spans 15 residues. Germline lookup yields CDR1 ENHRY and CDR2 SYGVKD. J gave up 1 base and V 6 bases, and 6 bases lay outside the gene matches. DNA of the CDR3: TGTGCCATCAGACCCAGGGGGCTAGGCACAGATACGCAGTATTTT. It is translated as CAIRPRGLGTDTQYF.

In this sample, this clone turned up a few times. The J gene is TRBJ1-3, the V gene TRBV15, with 10 bases aligning to TRBD1. From germline, CDR1 is LNHNV and CDR2 YYDKDF (reference sequence). V lost 1 base, J lost 0 bases, and 3 bases stayed unmatched. The CDR3 contains 17 residues. CDR3 in amino acids: CATSRGRDRGSGNTIYF. The CDR3 DNA reads TGTGCCACCAGCAGAGGCCGGGACAGGGGCTCTGGAAACACCATATATTTT.

This clone was observed a single time. The genes are TRBV4-1 and TRBJ1-2, with 10 nucleotides matching TRBD1. Germline CDR1 reads MGHRA; CDR2 reads YSYEKL. The CDR3 sequence is 18 residues long. After removal of 4 bases from V and 0 bases from J, the junction contained 11 bases not matched to a gene. The CDR3 loop is CASSPRDRGKASNYGYTF. The CDR3 nucleotides read TGCGCCAGCAGCCCTCGGGACAGGGGAAAAGCCTCTAACTATGGCTACACCTTC.

The chain combines TRBV18 with TRBJ2-1, with D tentatively TRBD1 (5 bases). Germline CDR1 reads KGHSH; CDR2 reads LQKENI. Trimming took off 5 bases at V and 2 bases at J, with 13 bases between the two ends. CDR3 size: 15 residues. This CDR3 is CASSDLGPPYNEQFF. The CDR3 region has the DNA TGTGCCAGCTCAGACTTGGGGCCCCCCTACAATGAGCAGTTCTTC.

The chain combines TRBV27 with TRBJ1-4; 8 bases line up with TRBD1. Trimming took 6 bases from V and 5 from J; bases not matched to a gene: 8. CDR3 length: 15 amino acids. Germline V gives CDR1 MNHEY, CDR2 SMNVEV (reference sequence). The CDR3 reads CASRRTGGPNEKLFF. DNA of the CDR3: TGTGCCAGCAGGCGTACAGGGGGACCAAATGAAAAACTGTTTTTT. Full variable domain (outside the CDR3, taken from reference TRBV27 and TRBJ1-4): EAQVTQNPRYLITVTGKKLTVTCSQNMNHEYMSWYRQDPGLGLRQIYYSMNVEVTDKGDVPEGYKVSRKEKRNFPLILESPSPNQTSLYFCASRRTGGPNEKLFFGSGTQLSVL.

The chain employs TRBV4-3 and TRBJ1-3, with D perhaps matching TRBD1 (5 bases). Germline V lookup: CDR1 LGHNA, CDR2 YSLEER. CDR3 length: 15 amino acids. V lost 8 bases, J lost 6 bases, and 20 bases lay in between. The CDR3 DNA follows: TGCGCCAGCTCTCAGGCAGGAGGGACCGTAAACACCATATATTTT. The encoded protein is CASSQAGGTVNTIYF.

The V call is TRBV9, the J call TRBJ1-6; tentative D call: TRBD1 (6 bases). Trimming pared 2 bases from V and 4 bases from J, leaving 10 bases between. Germline CDR1 is SGDLS and CDR2 is YYNGEE. This CDR3 contains 15 residues. Here the CDR3 DNA reads TGTGCCAGCAGCGTGGGGGGGGCTTATAATTCACCCCTCCACTTT. Translation gives CASSVGGAYNSPLHF.

This sequence joins TRBV4-2 and TRBJ2-2, with D tentatively TRBD1 (5 bases). From germline, CDR1 is LGHNA and CDR2 YNFKEQ. The CDR3 extends over 14 amino acids. V dropped 8 bases and J dropped 6 bases, with 16 bases sitting between them. The CDR3 loop is CASSLDSRAGELFF. The DNA for the CDR3 is TGTGCCAGCTCCCTAGACAGTCGGGCCGGGGAGCTGTTTTTT.

The chain couples TRBV7-3 to TRBJ1-2; TRBD1 is a possible D gene (6 bases). CDR3 length: 14 residues. Trimming removed 3 bases from V and 1 base from J, with 9 bases in between. Germline V gives CDR1 SGHTA, CDR2 FQGTGA. The CDR3 bases are TGTGCCAGCAGCTTCTCGGGACATAACTATGGCTACACCTTC. It specifies CASSFSGHNYGYTF.

This clone was seen once. The chain joins TRBV7-6 to TRBJ2-7; 8 bases align to TRBD1. This CDR3 is built from 12 residues. The V segment lost 5 bases and the J segment 4 bases; nucleotides outside the gene matches: 1. The germline gives CDR1 SGHVS, CDR2 FNYEAQ. The CDR3 loop reads CASSRTGYEQYF. For the CDR3, the DNA is TGTGCCAGCAGCCGGACAGGGTACGAGCAGTACTTC.

The chain recombines TRBV29-1 with TRBJ2-4; 11 bases are shared with TRBD2. This CDR3 has 16 amino acids. Germline V lookup: CDR1 SQVTM, CDR2 ANQGSEA. V lost 6 bases, J lost 0 bases, and 7 bases stayed unmatched. The CDR3 is CSVELAGAKAKNIQYF. In nucleotides, the CDR3 is TGCAGCGTCGAACTAGCGGGGGCCAAAGCCAAAAACATTCAGTACTTC.

The chain recombines TRBV6-4 with TRBJ1-5, with no clear D. The CDR3 covers 14 residues. The germline V and J ends were trimmed by 3 bases and 5 bases, with 11 bases remaining between them. CDR1 and CDR2 (germline): MRHNA, SNTAGT. The CDR3 sequence: CASSESFVYQPQHF. CDR3 coding DNA: TGTGCCAGCAGTGAGAGCTTTGTCTATCAGCCCCAGCATTTT.

The rearrangement joins TRBV15 to TRBJ2-3; D call uncertain. Germline V gives CDR1 LNHNV, CDR2 YYDKDF (reference sequence). V was clipped by 1 base and J by 8 bases, with 19 bases between them. The CDR3 runs to 16 residues. CDR3 residues: CATSRAQTDLTGTQYF. DNA for the CDR3: TGTGCCACCAGCAGAGCACAAACCGACCTTACGGGTACGCAGTATTTT. The variable domain in full, with the rest retrieved from reference TRBV15 and TRBJ2-3, is DAMVIQNPRYQVTQFGKPVTLSCSQTLNHNVMYWYQQKSSQAPKLLFHYYDKDFNNEADTPDNFQSRRPNTSFCFLDIRSPGLGDTAMYLCATSRAQTDLTGTQYFGPGTRLTVL.

The V and J genes are TRBV6-1 and TRBJ1-5, with 9 bases that match TRBD1. The CDR3 extends over 15 amino acids. The ends lost 4 bases at V and 4 bases at J; junction bases unmatched: 5. Germline lookup yields CDR1 MNHNS and CDR2 SASEGT. The CDR3 DNA is TGTGCCAGCAGTGCGGGACAGGGCGGGAATCAGCCCCAGCATTTT. Translated, it gives CASSAGQGGNQPQHF.